This entry lists 27 T cell receptor beta chains sequenced from one sample in a study of blood T cells in healthy people across ages. Through a sample-barcoded 5' primer and a J-beta primer mix, a second PCR was run for 7 to 11 cycles. MiXCR was run by TCRdb on the 5' RACE reads, yielding one entry per CDR3 protein. Altogether around 780,000 distinct CDR3 sequences are present, roughly 26% being singletons, with the ten largest covering roughly 3.1%. The data were also submitted as part of a second study, on T cells of mothers and their children.

The sample comprised blood. The receptors shown here come from a boy younger than 18 in good health.

In its sample, this clonotype was seen a few times. The chain recombines TRBV20-1 with TRBJ2-5, with TRBD1 identical over 8 bases. J was trimmed by 4 bases and V by 0 bases; bases with no gene match: 4. There are 14 residues in the CDR3. Germline V CDR1 and CDR2: DFQATT, SNEGSKA (reference sequence). The DNA for the CDR3 is TGCAGTGCTAGAGATGGCAGGGGGCGAGAGACCCAGTACTTC. This sequence encodes CSARDGRGRETQYF.

The chain carries TRBV6-1 and TRBJ2-5; D is perhaps TRBD2 (5 bases). The CDR3 is 14 residues long. V dropped 8 bases and J dropped 5 bases, with 18 bases sitting between them. Germline lookup yields CDR1 MNHNS and CDR2 SASEGT. The chain's CDR3 is CASFYFGMGETQYF. The CDR3 DNA reads TGTGCCAGCTTCTATTTCGGGATGGGGGAGACCCAGTACTTC.

The genes are TRBV4-1 and TRBJ1-4; D call uncertain. CDR1 and CDR2 (germline): MGHRA, YSYEKL. Trimming pared 4 bases from V and 0 bases from J, leaving 12 bases between. The CDR3 consists of 16 residues. The CDR3 loop reads CASSLLFHPTNEKLFF. CDR3 DNA sequence: TGCGCCAGCAGCCTCCTTTTTCACCCAACTAATGAAAAACTGTTTTTT.

This chain connects TRBV28 to TRBJ1-3, with unresolved D. The CDR3 contains 14 residues. Trimming removed 6 bases at V and 4 bases at J, with 13 bases between. Germline CDR1 reads MDHEN; CDR2 reads SYDVKM. The CDR3 nucleotides are TGTGCCAGCAGAATTATATCTAAGGGAAACACCATATATTTT. Amino acid sequence: CASRIISKGNTIYF.

This chain links TRBV10-3 with TRBJ1-1; no firm D call. Looked up from germline, CDR1 is ENHRY and CDR2 is SYGVKD. With 10 bases removed from V and 4 bases from J, the gap between germline ends came to 10 bases. The CDR3 contains 11 residues. The CDR3 DNA reads TGTGCCAGTCACACTGGCACTGAAGCTTTCTTT. It codes for CASHTGTEAFF.

This clonotype was seen a handful of times. The chain combines TRBV29-1 with TRBJ2-3; TRBD2 agrees at 11 bases. Losses at the gene ends were 1 base for V and 5 bases for J; bases not matched to a gene: 2. CDR3 size: 14 residues. Germline V gene sequence: CDR1 SQVTM, CDR2 ANQGSEA. The CDR3 region has the DNA TGCAGCGTTGAAGGCCTAGCGGGGGGAGATACGCAGTATTTT. Amino acids: CSVEGLAGGDTQYF.

Concerning this clonotype itself: The junction differs from germline at one of its ends, possibly a read error. The chain couples TRBV18 to TRBJ1-1, with D possibly TRBD1 on 5 matching bases. The V gene's germline CDR1 is KGHSH and CDR2 LQKENI. This CDR3 has 15 residues. In DNA, the CDR3 is TGTGCTAGCTCACCACAGGACGGGGCGAACACTGAAGCTTTCTTT. Its translation: CASSPQDGANTEAFF.

This clonotype was detected a few times. This chain connects TRBV10-3 to TRBJ2-5, with no clear D. Trimming removed 9 bases from V and 4 bases from J, with 21 bases in between. The CDR3 sequence is 15 residues long. Germline V gene data show CDR1 as ENHRY and CDR2 as SYGVKD. The CDR3 nucleotides read TGTGCCATAGGACGGTCCGCTTTTCACCGAGAGACCCAGTACTTC. Protein product: CAIGRSAFHRETQYF.

The chain joins TRBV20-1 to TRBJ1-2, with TRBD1 matching over 10 bases. In germline, CDR1 is DFQATT, CDR2 SNEGSKA (reference sequence). The V gene end was trimmed by 6 bases and the J gene end by 8 bases; junction bases not matched to a gene: 9. The length of the CDR3 is 13 residues. The CDR3 protein is CSAPVGTGVGYTF. In DNA, the CDR3 is TGCAGTGCCCCCGTTGGGACAGGGGTCGGCTACACCTTC.

The chain is built from TRBV25-1 and TRBJ1-2; 7 bases align to TRBD1. Germline trimming cut 3 bases from V and 2 bases from J; bases unmatched to any gene: 6. The germline V gene encodes CDR1 MGHDK and CDR2 SYGVNS. The CDR3 covers 15 residues. CDR3 amino acids: CASSDLTGSNYGYTF. CDR3 nucleotide sequence: TGTGCCAGCAGTGACCTGACAGGGTCCAACTATGGCTACACCTTC.

The rearrangement uses TRBV3-1 and TRBJ2-2; D not resolved. Germline assignment: CDR1 LGHDT and CDR2 YNNKEL (reference sequence). Trimming pared 4 bases from V and 2 bases from J, leaving 11 bases between. The CDR3 has 15 amino acids. CDR3 coding DNA: TGTGCCAGCAGCCCCATCCGGGCCAACACCGGGGAGCTGTTTTTT. Protein sequence: CASSPIRANTGELFF.

The gene calls are TRBV20-1 and TRBJ2-5; 9 bases align to TRBD1. Looked up from germline, CDR1 is DFQATT and CDR2 is SNEGSKA (reference sequence). This CDR3 has 13 amino acids. V was pared by 5 bases and J by 5 bases, with 6 bases of the junction left unmatched. The CDR3 here is CSASTGGRETQYF. CDR3 nucleotide sequence: TGCAGTGCTTCTACAGGGGGCAGGGAGACCCAGTACTTC.

Only a few counts were recorded for this clonotype. V gene TRBV5-1 combines with J gene TRBJ2-1, with 11 bases fitting TRBD2. J gave up 7 bases and V 4 bases, and 10 bases lay outside the gene matches. This CDR3 has 16 residues. The germline V gene encodes CDR1 SGHRS and CDR2 YFSETQ. Written as DNA, the CDR3 is TGCGCCAGCAGCGGAGGATTAGCGGGGGGGCCTAATGAGCAGTTCTTC. This encodes CASSGGLAGGPNEQFF.

The J gene is TRBJ2-5, the V gene TRBV5-1; possibly TRBD1 or TRBD2 for D (5 bases each). The J call may be wrong; the DNA end is better matched by TRBJ2-1. CDR3 length: 12 residues. From germline, CDR1 is SGHRS and CDR2 YFSETQ. The CDR3 protein is CASSVGTPVQFF. DNA for the CDR3: TGCGCCAGCAGCGTGGGGACCCCTGTGCAGTTCTTC.

In this sample, this clonotype turned up a few times. The rearrangement links TRBV20-1 to TRBJ2-5; 11 bases map to TRBD2. V lost 1 base, J lost 2 bases, and 9 bases stayed unmatched. The CDR3 is 17 residues long. The germline V gene encodes CDR1 DFQATT and CDR2 SNEGSKA (reference sequence). The CDR3 reads CSARAPGTSGPQETQYF. As DNA, the CDR3 is TGCAGTGCTAGAGCCCCGGGGACTAGCGGTCCGCAAGAGACCCAGTACTTC.

This clonotype was counted only a few times. Written as DNA, the CDR3 is TGTGCCAGCAGTGGGCCCGGGACAGCCATATATTTT. Amino acid sequence: CASSGPGTAIYF. J is TRBJ1-3 and V is TRBV2, with 7 nucleotides matching TRBD1. The CDR3 sequence is 12 residues long. CDR1 and CDR2 (germline): SNHLY, FYNNEI. V lost 4 bases, J lost 11 bases, and 5 bases stayed unmatched.

The chain carries TRBV7-9 and TRBJ1-3; 7 bases agree with TRBD1. Germline lookup yields CDR1 SEHNR and CDR2 FQNEAQ (reference sequence). The CDR3 has 15 residues. After removal of 6 bases from V and 4 bases from J, the junction contained 9 bases not matched to a gene. The CDR3 DNA is TGTGCCAGCAGACGCGACAGGGTAGGCGGAAACACCATATATTTT. Translating it yields CASRRDRVGGNTIYF.

This clonotype was found a few times. J is TRBJ2-7 and V is TRBV4-1; 10 positions match TRBD1. J lost 4 bases, V lost 0 bases, and 9 bases had no gene match. The CDR3 loop spans 17 amino acids. Per the germline V gene, CDR1 is MGHRA and CDR2 is YSYEKL. As DNA, the CDR3 is TGCGCCAGCAGCCAAGAACCGGGACAGGGGCTTTATTACGAGCAGTACTTC. This encodes CASSQEPGQGLYYEQYF.

This clonotype showed up many times. This chain connects TRBV2 to TRBJ2-4, with D tentatively TRBD1 (5 bases). The germline V and J ends were trimmed by 2 bases and 2 bases, with 10 bases remaining between them. The germline CDR1 and CDR2 sequences are SNHLY and FYNNEI. This CDR3 is 15 amino acids long. The CDR3 DNA is TGTGCCAGCAGTGAATTGGCAGGGCCCAAAAACATTCAGTACTTC. Protein: CASSELAGPKNIQYF. Supplemented by reference TRBV2 and TRBJ2-4, the full variable domain reads EPEVTQTPSHQVTQMGQEVILRCVPISNHLYFYWYRQILGQKVEFLVSFYNNEISEKSEIFDDQFSVERPDGSNFTLKIRSTKLEDSAMYFCASSELAGPKNIQYFGAGTRLSVL.

The CDR3 loop is CSARLRGASITDTQYF. For the CDR3, the DNA is TGCAGTGCTAGGCTTCGAGGGGCCTCTATCACAGATACGCAGTATTTT. The chain recombines TRBV20-1 with TRBJ2-3; D may correspond to TRBD1 or TRBD2 (5 bases each). This CDR3 has 16 amino acids. V lost 3 bases and J lost 2, with 18 bases in between. Germline V lookup: CDR1 DFQATT, CDR2 SNEGSKA (reference sequence).

This clonotype has more than one count but fewer than ten. This chain links TRBV11-2 with TRBJ2-5; maybe TRBD1 (6 bases). CDR1 is SGHAT, CDR2 FQNNGV, per germline. This CDR3 comprises 13 residues. Trimming pared 5 bases from V and 5 bases from J, leaving 12 bases between. The CDR3 loop is CASSRDMRETQYF. The DNA of the CDR3 is TGTGCCAGCAGCCGGGACATGAGGGAGACCCAGTACTTC.

This sequence joins TRBV28 and TRBJ2-7; 7 bases align to TRBD2. The end of the DNA is better explained by TRBJ2-1, so the J call may be wrong. The germline gives CDR1 MDHEN, CDR2 SYDVKM. The length of the CDR3 is 15 residues. CDR3 protein: CASSLTAGTNNEQFF. In nucleotides, the CDR3 is TGTGCCAGCAGTTTAACAGCGGGGACTAACAATGAGCAGTTCTTC.

The V call is TRBV12-3 or TRBV12-4, the J call TRBJ2-7, with TRBD1 identical over 8 bases. V lost 7 bases to trimming and J lost 3 bases; unmatched junction nucleotides: 5. The CDR3 is made up of 13 amino acids. The CDR3 loop is CASTRTGIYEQYF. CDR3 DNA sequence: TGTGCCAGCACAAGGACAGGGATCTACGAGCAGTACTTC.

This chain joins TRBV13 and TRBJ2-5, with D possibly being TRBD2 (5 bases). Trimming pared 0 bases from V and 3 bases from J, leaving 11 bases between. CDR1 and CDR2 (germline): PRHDT, FYEKMQ (reference sequence). The CDR3 loop spans 15 amino acids. Written as DNA, the CDR3 is TGTGCCAGCAGCTTAGGCGCAGGAGCGGAAGAGACCCAGTACTTC. Amino acids: CASSLGAGAEETQYF.

This rearrangement joins TRBV5-5 to TRBJ1-4; 10 nucleotides agree with TRBD1. The V gene end was trimmed by 4 bases and the J gene end by 4 bases; junction bases not matched to a gene: 4. Germline CDR1 SGHKS, CDR2 YYEKEE (reference sequence). The CDR3 length is 15 residues. CDR3 loop: CASSHRDRGNEKLFF. The CDR3 DNA reads TGTGCCAGCAGCCACAGGGACAGGGGTAATGAAAAACTGTTTTTT.

V and J are TRBV27 and TRBJ2-1, with no clear D. Per germline, CDR1 MNHEY and CDR2 SMNVEV (reference sequence). CDR3 length: 15 amino acids. V gave up 3 bases and J gave up 5 bases, with 14 bases separating them. The CDR3 here is CASSLSEGRHNEQFF. The CDR3 DNA follows: TGTGCCAGCAGTTTGTCAGAAGGAAGGCACAATGAGCAGTTCTTC.

This clonotype was detected ten times or more. The V call is TRBV7-3, the J call TRBJ2-6; weak D call: TRBD1 (6 bases). CDR3 length equals 16 residues. The ends were cut back, 4 bases at V and 2 bases at J, with 12 bases in the middle. Looked up from germline, CDR1 is SGHTA and CDR2 is FQGTGA. The CDR3 DNA sequence: TGTGCCAGCAGCTCCCACAGGGCGGCTGGGGCCAACGTCCTGACTTTC. Protein sequence: CASSSHRAAGANVLTF.